The 22 T cell receptor beta chains presented below share a single source sample, sequenced in a study of radiation and T cells in renal cell carcinoma. Only in-frame clones appear in the TCRdb table, and some are missing; sequencing was by immunoSEQ multiplex PCR. The sample lists 150,000 or so clones; around four fifths were seen once. Time point reported: baseline pretreatment blood. Treatment in this sample: 15 Gy SBRT to primary tumor, nephrectomy 4 weeks later. The source material was blood, sampled from a patient whose treatment included radiotherapy and nephrectomy. The receptors here all came from a woman in her 50s with renal cell carcinoma.

This chain connects TRBV4-3 to TRBJ2-3; maybe TRBD2 (6 bases). V was clipped by 3 bases and J by 6 bases, with 19 bases between them. The V gene's germline CDR1 is LGHNA and CDR2 YSLEER. The CDR3 contains 16 residues. The CDR3 DNA reads TGCGCCAGCAGCCAGTCCGGGATAGCGGAGCAGGATACGCAGTATTTT. It specifies CASSQSGIAEQDTQYF.

V usage is TRBV9 and J usage is TRBJ2-5, with TRBD2 matching over 8 bases. Germline V gene data show CDR1 as SGDLS and CDR2 as YYNGEE. V lost 4 bases to trimming and J lost 3 bases; unmatched junction nucleotides: 5. The CDR3 has 14 residues. CDR3 DNA sequence: TGTGCCAGCAGCCGACGGGGGGGCAAAGAGACCCAGTACTTC. Encoded protein: CASSRRGGKETQYF.

The chain employs TRBV6-5 and TRBJ2-3; 7 bases align to TRBD1. The ends lost 0 bases at V and 4 bases at J; junction bases unmatched: 7. This CDR3 contains 16 residues. Germline V CDR1 and CDR2: MNHEY, SVGAGI. CDR3 sequence: CASSYSSRGMADTQYF. CDR3 sequence (DNA): TGTGCCAGCAGTTACTCGTCCAGGGGGATGGCAGATACGCAGTATTTT.

The chain is built from TRBV5-1 and TRBJ2-7; TRBD1 matches at 8 bases. The V gene's germline CDR1 is SGHRS and CDR2 YFSETQ. V lost 4 bases, J lost 2 bases, and 5 bases stayed unmatched. This CDR3 region has 14 residues. In DNA, the CDR3 is TGCGCCAGCAGCATTGACAGGGGACCCTACGAGCAGTACTTC. Residues: CASSIDRGPYEQYF. Full variable domain (missing parts from reference TRBV5-1 and TRBJ2-7): KAGVTQTPRYLIKTRGQQVTLSCSPISGHRSVSWYQQTPGQGLQFLFEYFSETQRNKGNFPGRFSGRQFSNSRSEMNVSTLELGDSALYLCASSIDRGPYEQYFGPGTRLTVT.

The chain recombines TRBV5-1 with TRBJ2-3; TRBD2 agrees at 10 bases. Germline trimming cut 1 base from V and 5 bases from J; bases unmatched to any gene: 10. Germline V gene lookup returns CDR1 SGHRS and CDR2 YFSETQ. The CDR3 has 17 residues. The CDR3 DNA follows: TGCGCCAGCAGCTTGTCTAGCGGGGGACTCACCGGAGATACGCAGTATTTT. Its protein is CASSLSSGGLTGDTQYF.

The rearrangement uses TRBV27 and TRBJ1-1, with 8 bases matching TRBD1. Germline V gives CDR1 MNHEY, CDR2 SMNVEV (reference sequence). The V gene end was trimmed by 5 bases and the J gene end by 5 bases; junction bases not matched to a gene: 7. This CDR3 has 14 residues. CDR3 DNA sequence: TGTGCCAGCAGTCTCCACAGGGGGAGGACTGAAGCTTTCTTT. It translates to CASSLHRGRTEAFF.

This clone was detected a few times. The same CDR3 is also encoded by other DNA sequences in this sample. CDR3 DNA: TGCGCCAGCAGCTTGGGTAGGGGGAGTTACGAGCAGTACTTC. Translated, it gives CASSLGRGSYEQYF. The chain has TRBV5-1 and TRBJ2-7; D is perhaps TRBD1 (6 bases). The V end was cut by 0 bases, the J end by 4 bases, with 11 bases between. CDR3 length: 14 amino acids. CDR1 SGHRS and CDR2 YFSETQ come from the germline V gene.

This chain links TRBV7-8 with TRBJ2-5; 11 bases match TRBD1. The CDR3 consists of 16 residues. CDR1 and CDR2 (germline): SGHVS, FQNEAQ. V lost 0 bases and J lost 5; bases outside the gene matches: 5. In DNA form, the CDR3 reads TGTGCCAGCAGCTTAGCTTTGGGACAGGGGGAGGAGACCCAGTACTTC. Encoded protein: CASSLALGQGEETQYF.

The genes are TRBV11-2 and TRBJ1-1; D gene uncertain. The germline V gene encodes CDR1 SGHAT and CDR2 FQNNGV. V was trimmed by 7 bases and J by 0 bases, leaving 15 bases between them. The CDR3 totals 15 residues. The CDR3, as DNA: TGTGCCAGCACCCTGGCGGGGTTTATGAACACTGAAGCTTTCTTT. This encodes CASTLAGFMNTEAFF.

V and J are TRBV2 and TRBJ1-4, with D hard to call. Trimming shortened V by 8 bases and J by 5 bases, and 9 bases separated the two germline ends. This CDR3 has 12 residues. The germline gives CDR1 SNHLY, CDR2 FYNNEI. The CDR3 reads CASWAQNEKLFF. CDR3 sequence (DNA): TGTGCCAGCTGGGCACAAAATGAAAAACTGTTTTTT.

J is TRBJ1-1 and V is TRBV4-3, with D unclear. The CDR3 consists of 14 residues. Trimming removed 3 bases at V and 0 bases at J, with 8 bases between. The germline V gene encodes CDR1 LGHNA and CDR2 YSLEER. Written as DNA, the CDR3 is TGCGCCAGCAGCCAGGAAGGGCTGAACACTGAAGCTTTCTTT. It codes for CASSQEGLNTEAFF.

This clone was found a few times. This chain uses TRBV7-9 with TRBJ2-2; possibly TRBD1 or TRBD2 for D (7 bases each). The CDR3 covers 14 residues. V gave up 7 bases and J gave up 5 bases, with 14 bases separating them. Germline V gene lookup returns CDR1 SEHNR and CDR2 FQNEAQ (reference sequence). CDR3 in DNA: TGTGCCAGCAACCAGGGGGGGTCTACCGGGGAGCTGTTTTTT. Its protein product is CASNQGGSTGELFF.

This clone was seen a handful of times. The chain couples TRBV4-1 to TRBJ1-1, with D possibly being TRBD1 (5 bases). CDR1 and CDR2 (germline): MGHRA, YSYEKL. This CDR3 has 13 amino acids. The V gene lost 0 bases and the J gene lost 7 bases, with 9 bases spanning the gap. CDR3 amino acids: CASSQEIDSEAFF. DNA for the CDR3: TGCGCCAGCAGCCAAGAGATAGACAGTGAAGCTTTCTTT.

This chain links TRBV5-4 with TRBJ1-2; TRBD1 matches at 8 bases. The CDR3 totals 17 residues. After removal of 4 bases from V and 3 bases from J, the junction contained 14 bases not matched to a gene. Germline V gene data show CDR1 as SGHNT and CDR2 as YYREEE (reference sequence). Here the CDR3 reads CASSGGDRRTLDYGYTF. The CDR3 DNA follows: TGTGCCAGCAGCGGGGGGGACAGGCGCACCCTTGACTATGGCTACACCTTC.

The chain has TRBV19 and TRBJ1-1; a weak D match, TRBD1 (6 bases). Germline V gene lookup returns CDR1 LNHDA and CDR2 SQIVND (reference sequence). This CDR3 has 15 residues. Trimming pared 7 bases from V and 1 base from J, leaving 16 bases between. The CDR3, as DNA: TGTGCCAGTACCCCCCCAGGAGGGGGGAACACTGAAGCTTTCTTT. Its protein product is CASTPPGGGNTEAFF.

V usage is TRBV7-8 and J usage is TRBJ1-5; possibly TRBD1 for D (5 bases). The germline gives CDR1 SGHVS, CDR2 FQNEAQ. The V end was cut by 5 bases, the J end by 4 bases, with 15 bases between. There are 15 residues in the CDR3. CDR3 coding DNA: TGTGCCAGCAGCCCCGGCGGCGGGGGGAATCAGCCCCAGCATTTT. Encoded protein: CASSPGGGGNQPQHF.

The V call is TRBV4-2, the J call TRBJ1-1, with D possibly matching TRBD1 (6 bases). Per germline, CDR1 LGHNA and CDR2 YNFKEQ. Trimming cost V 0 bases and J 5 bases, with 13 bases left between them. The CDR3 extends over 15 amino acids. CDR3 sequence: CASSQDRGIGTEAFF. The CDR3 DNA is TGTGCCAGCAGCCAAGACAGGGGAATAGGGACTGAAGCTTTCTTT.

The V and J genes are TRBV6-5 and TRBJ2-3; 10 bases line up with TRBD2. Germline CDR1 is MNHEY and CDR2 is SVGAGI. This CDR3 has 16 residues. Trimming at V came to 0 bases and at J to 6 bases, leaving 6 bases not matched to a gene. The CDR3 DNA is TGTGCCAGCAGTTACTCAGAGCGGGGGGGCAGGGATACGCAGTATTTT. It encodes CASSYSERGGRDTQYF.

This clone was counted once. This chain links TRBV28 with TRBJ1-5, with unresolved D. This CDR3 has 16 amino acids. Per germline, CDR1 MDHEN and CDR2 SYDVKM. V lost 6 bases to trimming and J lost 0 bases, with 15 bases between them. CDR3 sequence (DNA): TGTGCCAGCAGCCCTAGCGGGGTCGATAGCAATCAGCCCCAGCATTTT. This encodes CASSPSGVDSNQPQHF.

The chain is built from TRBV9 and TRBJ2-7; TRBD1 is a possible D gene (5 bases). CDR1 and CDR2 from the germline V gene are SGDLS and YYNGEE. V lost 6 bases and J 7 bases, leaving 23 bases between the germline ends. The CDR3 is 15 amino acids. The CDR3 DNA is TGTGCCAGCACTCCGGGCCAGGACACCGGCCGGGAGCAGTACTTC. Translation: CASTPGQDTGREQYF.

The chain has TRBV5-1 and TRBJ1-5; TRBD1 aligns across 7 bases. The germline gives CDR1 SGHRS, CDR2 YFSETQ. After removal of 1 base from V and 6 bases from J, the junction contained 10 bases not matched to a gene. The CDR3 has 16 residues. The CDR3 reads CASSLYPTGEGQPQHF. Written as DNA, the CDR3 is TGCGCCAGCAGCTTGTACCCTACAGGGGAGGGTCAGCCCCAGCATTTT.

The V gene is TRBV6-5, the J gene TRBJ1-6; D unclear. The V end was cut by 7 bases, the J end by 5 bases, with 3 bases between. Germline V lookup: CDR1 MNHEY, CDR2 SVGAGI. This CDR3 contains 11 residues. The DNA for the CDR3 is TGTGCCAGCAAGGATAATTCACCCCTCCACTTT. Translation gives CASKDNSPLHF.